The source of this TCR beta chain is a study of shared clonotypes between healthy human individuals. The V gene's germline CDR1 is SGHKS and CDR2 YYEKEE (reference sequence). The CDR3 consists of 13 residues. V lost 0 bases and J 5 bases, leaving 6 bases between the germline ends. The table came from immunoSEQ multiplex PCR; TCRdb's copy has only in-frame clones and leaves some out. The table includes about 680,000 clones, 92% detected once. CD8 cells classed as naive were CD45RO-negative and positively selected for CCR7, excluding terminally differentiated effector memory CD45RA+ cells. This rearrangement joins TRBV5-5 to TRBJ1-5; no reliable D call. The sequence was obtained from a man aged 30 to 45 in good health. Source material: naive CD8+ T cells sorted from blood. The CDR3 coding sequence is TGTGCCAGCAGCTTGGCCGGATATCAGCCCCAGCATTTT. Protein sequence: CASSLAGYQPQHF.